The clone carrying this T cell receptor beta chain showed up many times. Its antigen remains unknown. The sample originates from a study of T cell repertoires in cytomegalovirus infection. On the study more broadly: Selection of CMV epitopes for the study included recently identified HLA-C-restricted and well-studied HLA-B-restricted ones. Public TCR beta signatures were indicative of both CMV infection and a matching HLA type. Regarding the study as a whole: Within the response measured ex vivo, HLA-C-restricted CMV-specific TCR beta clonotypes were dominant.

TCRdb re-called the reads with MiXCR, one entry per CDR3 protein. The table has 800,000 to 950,000 distinct CDR3 sequences, less than 35% seen once. Germline-derived CDR1 and CDR2 are SNHLY and FYNNEI. This CDR3 has 15 residues. V gave up 7 bases and J gave up 3 bases, with 16 bases separating them. The sample here was cultured CD8+ T cells from PBMCs, taken from culture after CMV antigen stimulation. The chain couples TRBV2 to TRBJ2-1; possibly TRBD2 for D (5 bases). This clonotype originated in a human donor in good health (CMV status not recorded). Some clones in this sample may be carry-over from other donors' samples. The CDR3 DNA reads as TGTGCCAGCAACTCGGGCAAGCGGTTCTACAATGAGCAGTTCTTC. Translation gives CASNSGKRFYNEQFF.